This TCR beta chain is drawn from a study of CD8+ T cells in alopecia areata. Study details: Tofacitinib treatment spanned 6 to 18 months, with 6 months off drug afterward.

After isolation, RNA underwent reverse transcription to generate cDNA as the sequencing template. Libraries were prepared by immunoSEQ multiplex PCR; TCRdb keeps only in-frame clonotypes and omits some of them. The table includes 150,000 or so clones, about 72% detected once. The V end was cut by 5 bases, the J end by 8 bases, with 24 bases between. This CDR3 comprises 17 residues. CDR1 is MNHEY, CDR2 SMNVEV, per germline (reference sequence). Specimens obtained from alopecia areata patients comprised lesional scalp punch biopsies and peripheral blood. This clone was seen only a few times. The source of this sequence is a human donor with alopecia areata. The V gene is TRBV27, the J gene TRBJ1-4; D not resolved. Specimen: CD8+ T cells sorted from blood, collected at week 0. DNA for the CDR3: TGTGCCAGCAGTACCGCCTCCGGGCCGCCTTTTTTGGAAAAACTGTTTTTT. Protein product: CASSTASGPPFLEKLFF. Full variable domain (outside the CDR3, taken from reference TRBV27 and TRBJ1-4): EAQVTQNPRYLITVTGKKLTVTCSQNMNHEYMSWYRQDPGLGLRQIYYSMNVEVTDKGDVPEGYKVSRKEKRNFPLILESPSPNQTSLYFCASSTASGPPFLEKLFFGSGTQLSVL.